Listed here are 27 T cell receptor beta chains from one sample, sequenced in a study of a mutant IDH1 vaccine in newly diagnosed glioma. Sequencing used immunoSEQ multiplex PCR; TCRdb keeps in-frame clones, though not all of them. Among some 120,000 clones, around 80% were seen once, and the ten largest hold under 5.5%. Time point: week 11, during vaccination. Vaccine doses each comprised 300 ug of mutant IDH1 20-mer peptide, with topical imiquimod. For these receptors, no antigen is known. Here the sequenced sample was PBMCs, taken from a glioma patient whose treatment included an IDH1 peptide vaccine. The origin of the receptors is a man between 35 and 55 years old with glioma.

This chain connects TRBV28 to TRBJ2-1, with TRBD2 identical over 13 bases. Germline-derived CDR1 and CDR2 are MDHEN and SYDVKM. V lost 5 bases, J lost 8 bases, and 12 bases stayed unmatched. This CDR3 has 17 amino acids. The CDR3: CASSLRILAGGRHEQFF. DNA of the CDR3: TGTGCCAGCAGTCTCCGCATACTAGCGGGAGGGCGGCATGAGCAGTTCTTC.

This chain connects TRBV5-4 to TRBJ2-2, with TRBD1 as a possible D gene (6 bases). The CDR3 is 15 residues long. With 6 bases removed from V and 2 bases from J, the gap between germline ends came to 14 bases. Looked up from germline, CDR1 is SGHNT and CDR2 is YYREEE (reference sequence). The CDR3 region is CASTLAGVNTGELFF. As DNA, the CDR3 is TGTGCCAGCACCCTAGCAGGGGTCAACACCGGGGAGCTGTTTTTT.

The chain recombines TRBV5-5 with TRBJ1-2; tentative D call: TRBD1 (6 bases). Trimming shortened V by 2 bases and J by 3 bases, and 8 bases separated the two germline ends. Germline V CDR1 and CDR2: SGHKS, YYEKEE (reference sequence). This CDR3 has 13 residues. CDR3 amino acids: CASSFRTDYGYTF. The CDR3, as DNA: TGTGCCAGCAGCTTCAGGACAGACTATGGCTACACCTTC.

The chain recombines TRBV10-3 with TRBJ2-7; TRBD1 is a possible D gene (6 bases). V lost 6 bases to trimming and J lost 4 bases, with 16 bases between them. Germline V CDR1 and CDR2: ENHRY, SYGVKD. This CDR3 spans 14 amino acids. This CDR3 is CAISEVLQGYEQYF. CDR3 in DNA: TGTGCCATCAGCGAAGTGTTACAGGGTTACGAGCAGTACTTC.

The chain recombines TRBV21-1 with TRBJ1-2. TRBV21-1 is a pseudogene. The CDR3 totals 14 residues. This CDR3 reads CASGPEGKNYGYTF. The DNA of the CDR3 is TGTGCCAGCGGGCCCGAGGGGAAAAACTATGGCTACACCTTC.

The rearrangement links TRBV7-9 to TRBJ2-7, with D possibly TRBD2 on 5 matching bases. Germline assignment: CDR1 SEHNR and CDR2 FQNEAQ (reference sequence). Trimming left V 5 bases short and J 2 bases short, with 16 bases between. There are 15 residues in the CDR3. As DNA, the CDR3 is TGTGCCAGCAGCATAGGAGGCAGTACCCCCTACGAGCAGTACTTC. Its protein is CASSIGGSTPYEQYF.

The chain recombines TRBV5-4 with TRBJ2-7; D gene uncertain. The CDR3 totals 13 residues. Trimming cost V 0 bases and J 3 bases, with 7 bases left between them. Germline V CDR1 and CDR2: SGHNT, YYREEE (reference sequence). This CDR3 is CASSLEQRYEQYF. The CDR3 nucleotides are TGTGCCAGCAGCTTGGAGCAGCGCTACGAGCAGTACTTC.

This chain links TRBV7-2 with TRBJ2-1; D is unresolved. CDR1 is SGHTA and CDR2 is FQGNSA in the germline V gene. There are 14 residues in the CDR3. In DNA form, the CDR3 reads TGTGCGTCCGCGCCCCATTGGACGTACAATGAGCAGTTCTTC. This encodes CASAPHWTYNEQFF.

The genes are TRBV5-6 and TRBJ2-2, with D possibly matching TRBD2 (7 bases). The CDR3 totals 14 residues. The germline gives CDR1 SGHDT, CDR2 YYEEEE. V was cut by 5 bases and J by 6 bases, with 14 bases left in between. This chain's CDR3 is CASRPRGRAGELFF. The CDR3 bases are TGTGCCAGCAGGCCGAGGGGGAGGGCCGGGGAGCTGTTTTTT.

The chain employs TRBV9 and TRBJ2-1; no clear D. Trimming cost V 0 bases and J 3 bases, with 10 bases left between them. CDR3 size: 15 residues. Germline V gene sequence: CDR1 SGDLS, CDR2 YYNGEE. In nucleotides, the CDR3 is TGTGCCAGCAGCGTAGAACCTGTCCTCTACAATGAGCAGTTCTTC. Protein: CASSVEPVLYNEQFF.

The table lists this clone with a count of one. The chain combines TRBV20-1 with TRBJ2-1; D unresolved. Germline CDR1 is DFQATT and CDR2 is SNEGSKA (reference sequence). With 3 bases removed from V and 8 bases from J, the gap between germline ends came to 8 bases. The CDR3 covers 11 residues. In nucleotides, the CDR3 is TGCAGTGCTAGGATAGTGCATGAGCAGTTCTTC. Translation: CSARIVHEQFF.

This clone occurred a few times. The chain recombines TRBV6-5 with TRBJ1-5; 10 positions match TRBD1. This CDR3 has 12 amino acids. Losses at the gene ends were 11 bases for V and 5 bases for J; bases not matched to a gene: 3. Per germline, CDR1 MNHEY and CDR2 SVGAGI. The CDR3 DNA is TGTGCCGTCGGGACAGGGGATCAGCCCCAGCATTTT. It yields the protein CAVGTGDQPQHF.

This clone appeared a single time. V is TRBV7-9 and J is TRBJ2-1, with no clear D. Trimming stripped 5 bases from V and 10 bases from J, with 12 bases between. Per the germline V gene, CDR1 is SEHNR and CDR2 is FQNEAQ (reference sequence). The CDR3 length is 12 residues. The CDR3: CASSLVAPEQFF. The CDR3 bases are TGTGCCAGCAGCCTGGTTGCTCCCGAGCAGTTCTTC.

This clone occurred once. The V call is TRBV6-5, the J call TRBJ1-5, with 7 bases fitting TRBD1. Unmatched junction bases numbered 4, after V lost 5 bases and J lost 0 bases. Germline CDR1 and CDR2: MNHEY and SVGAGI. CDR3 size: 15 residues. The CDR3 nucleotides read TGTGCCAGCAGTCCGACAGGGCCTAGCAATCAGCCCCAGCATTTT. Its translation is CASSPTGPSNQPQHF.

The chain employs TRBV11-2 and TRBJ2-2, with 8 bases fitting TRBD2. This CDR3 contains 15 residues. Per the germline V gene, CDR1 is SGHAT and CDR2 is FQNNGV. Trimming took 4 bases from V and 7 from J; bases not matched to a gene: 8. Written as DNA, the CDR3 is TGTGCCAGCAGCTCTAGCGGGCCGGCTATCGGGGAGCTGTTTTTT. Translation gives CASSSSGPAIGELFF.

The chain links TRBV4-2 to TRBJ2-7; 9 bases are shared with TRBD1. The V segment lost 2 bases and the J segment 1 base; nucleotides outside the gene matches: 3. Looked up from germline, CDR1 is LGHNA and CDR2 is YNFKEQ. There are 15 residues in the CDR3. The CDR3 nucleotides read TGTGCCAGCAGCCAAACAGGGGGCCCTTCCTACGAGCAGTACTTC. Encoded protein: CASSQTGGPSYEQYF.

The CDR3 nucleotides are TGCGCCAGCAGCTTGGGAGGGAACCAAGAGACCCAGTACTTC. This sequence encodes CASSLGGNQETQYF. The V call is TRBV5-1, the J call TRBJ2-5; a possible D gene is TRBD2 (5 bases). The CDR3 spans 14 residues. Germline CDR1 and CDR2: SGHRS and YFSETQ. Trimming cost V 0 bases and J 0 bases, with 6 bases left between them.

The rearrangement uses TRBV5-5 and TRBJ1-5, with D tentatively TRBD1 (5 bases). The CDR3 is made up of 15 amino acids. Germline CDR1 reads SGHKS; CDR2 reads YYEKEE (reference sequence). Trimming cost V 4 bases and J 7 bases, with 18 bases left between them. The CDR3, as DNA: TGTGCCAGCAGCCCCGCAGGGTGGAACTGGCAGCCCCAGCATTTT. Translated, it gives CASSPAGWNWQPQHF.

In its sample, this clone was seen a few times. The genes are TRBV5-1 and TRBJ2-7; tentatively, D is TRBD2 (6 bases). The V end was cut by 4 bases, the J end by 4 bases, with 12 bases between. This CDR3 region has 13 residues. CDR1 is SGHRS, CDR2 YFSETQ, per germline. The CDR3 nucleotides are TGCGCCAGCAGCATCGGACGGGAGTACGAGCAGTACTTC. Protein sequence: CASSIGREYEQYF.

This clone appeared once. The genes are TRBV2 and TRBJ2-2; 8 bases agree with TRBD2. The V gene's germline CDR1 is SNHLY and CDR2 FYNNEI. After removal of 0 bases from V and 2 bases from J, the junction contained 14 bases not matched to a gene. The CDR3 is 20 residues long. For the CDR3, the DNA is TGTGCCAGCAGTGAAGCTTGGGCTAGCGGGCGACCCGACAACACCGGGGAGCTGTTTTTT. Translating it yields CASSEAWASGRPDNTGELFF.

The chain joins TRBV15 to TRBJ1-5, with a weak D call TRBD1 (5 bases). The germline V gene has CDR1 LNHNV and CDR2 YYDKDF (reference sequence). V shed 5 bases and J shed 4 bases, with 9 bases lying between them. There are 13 residues in the CDR3. The CDR3 loop is CATSSGANQPQHF. The CDR3 DNA reads as TGTGCCACCAGCTCCGGGGCGAATCAGCCCCAGCATTTT.

The chain employs TRBV11-2 and TRBJ2-7; 14 nucleotides line up with TRBD2. V dropped 5 bases and J dropped 6; count of bases not matched to a gene: 6. This CDR3 has 15 amino acids. Germline V gives CDR1 SGHAT, CDR2 FQNNGV. CDR3: CASSAGTSGSGEQYF. In DNA form, the CDR3 reads TGTGCCAGCAGCGCGGGGACTAGCGGGAGTGGCGAGCAGTACTTC.

The gene calls are TRBV27 and TRBJ2-2; D gene uncertain. Looked up from germline, CDR1 is MNHEY and CDR2 is SMNVEV (reference sequence). V gave up 3 bases and J gave up 5 bases, with 4 bases separating them. The CDR3 is 12 amino acids. DNA for the CDR3: TGTGCCAGCAGTTTCCGAACCGGGGAGCTGTTTTTT. Translation: CASSFRTGELFF.

The table lists this clone with a few counts. The chain couples TRBV19 to TRBJ2-1, with 11 bases fitting TRBD2. Trimming cost V 4 bases and J 6 bases; bases outside gene matches: 8. The CDR3 runs to 16 residues. The germline CDR1 and CDR2 sequences are LNHDA and SQIVND (reference sequence). Here the CDR3 DNA reads TGTGCCAGTAGTACCTTACTAGCGGGAGTGTTCAATGAGCAGTTCTTC. It yields the protein CASSTLLAGVFNEQFF.

This chain links TRBV19 with TRBJ1-3; D unresolved. The CDR3 consists of 13 residues. Trimming stripped 3 bases from V and 4 bases from J, with 7 bases between. The germline gives CDR1 LNHDA, CDR2 SQIVND (reference sequence). The chain's CDR3 is CASSISQGNTIYF. The CDR3 region has the DNA TGTGCCAGTAGTATCTCTCAGGGAAACACCATATATTTT.

CDR3 coding DNA: TGTGCCAGCAGCGTTGACATCTCCTACGAGCAGTACTTC. Protein sequence: CASSVDISYEQYF. The genes are TRBV9 and TRBJ2-7, with D unclear. The CDR3 length is 13 residues. Germline V gene lookup returns CDR1 SGDLS and CDR2 YYNGEE. Trimming stripped 2 bases from V and 0 bases from J, with 6 bases between.

The rearrangement links TRBV9 to TRBJ2-3; D is unclear. V was shortened by 0 bases and J by 4 bases, with 6 bases between the two germline ends. Germline V lookup: CDR1 SGDLS, CDR2 YYNGEE. CDR3 length equals 13 residues. The CDR3 DNA reads as TGTGCCAGCAGCGTAGGGATCGCAGATACGCAGTATTTT. Protein product: CASSVGIADTQYF.